This T cell receptor (beta chain) was captured by sequencing in a study of blood T cells in healthy people across ages. Findings and caveats of the study: Long-lived donors had more naive CD4+ cells and higher diversity than aged donors.

Concerning this clonotype itself: Antigen specificity is unknown.

Next came a second PCR, run for about 7 to 12 cycles, which used a sample-barcoded 5' primer along with a J-beta primer mix. TCRdb used MiXCR to reprocess the 5' RACE reads, holding one entry per CDR3 protein. In the table there are roughly 1 million distinct CDR3 sequences, around 27% of which are singletons. This sample was shared with a second study, whose subject was T cells of mothers and their children.

This clonotype originated in a girl aged 2-10 years in good health. The sequencing sample was made of blood.

The CDR3 DNA sequence: TGTGCCAGCAGCCAGAATCCGACAGGTGCTCCTTACGAGCAGTACTTC. Amino acid sequence: CASSQNPTGAPYEQYF. J is TRBJ2-7 and V is TRBV28; D possibly corresponds to TRBD1 (6 bases). Between the trimmed V and J ends, which lost 6 bases and 4 bases, there was a span of 22 bases. CDR1 is MDHEN and CDR2 is SYDVKM in the germline V gene. This CDR3 has 16 residues. The complete variable domain, with remaining parts taken from reference TRBV28 and TRBJ2-7, reads DVKVTQSSRYLVKRTGEKVFLECVQDMDHENMFWYRQDPGLGLRLIYFSYDVKMKEKGDIPEGYSVSREKKERFSLILESASTNQTSMYLCASSQNPTGAPYEQYFGPGTRLTVT.